The 30 T cell receptor beta chains in this list originate from one sample, sequenced in a study of shared clonotypes between healthy human individuals. Naive CD8 cells were CD45RO-negative, positively selected for CCR7, excluding terminally differentiated effector memory CD45RA+ cells. Profiling relied on immunoSEQ multiplex PCR, and the TCRdb table lists in-frame clones only, not all of them. The repertoire holds more than 2 million clones, with around 93% as singletons. The sample consisted of naive CD8+ T cells from PBMCs. These receptors were collected from a man between 18 and 29 years old in good health. Some clones in this sample may be carry-over from other donors' samples.

The gene calls are TRBV6-4 and TRBJ2-1; D is perhaps TRBD2 (6 bases). Trimming pared 9 bases from V and 0 bases from J, leaving 30 bases between. The CDR3 totals 20 residues. Germline V gene data show CDR1 as MRHNA and CDR2 as SNTAGT. The chain's CDR3 is CASASSDSGTIISSYNEQFF. In nucleotides, the CDR3 is TGTGCCAGTGCTTCCTCAGATAGCGGAACGATTATTAGCTCCTACAATGAGCAGTTCTTC.

The V gene is TRBV9, the J gene TRBJ1-2; D gene unclear. Trimming cost V 0 bases and J 0 bases, with 6 bases left between them. Germline loops: CDR1 SGDLS, CDR2 YYNGEE. CDR3 size: 14 residues. CDR3 in amino acids: CASSVGEANYGYTF. The DNA for the CDR3 is TGTGCCAGCAGCGTAGGGGAGGCTAACTATGGCTACACCTTC.

The rearrangement links TRBV27 to TRBJ1-2; D is unresolved. V was clipped by 3 bases and J by 7 bases, with 18 bases between them. The CDR3 spans 15 residues. Per germline, CDR1 MNHEY and CDR2 SMNVEV (reference sequence). The CDR3 nucleotides are TGTGCCAGCAGTTTGATCGGCAGCCTTTCCGGTGGCTACACCTTC. Protein sequence: CASSLIGSLSGGYTF.

The chain combines TRBV18 with TRBJ2-7, with D possibly TRBD2 on 5 matching bases. The CDR3 loop spans 13 amino acids. Trimming removed 0 bases at V and 6 bases at J, with 9 bases between. The germline V gene encodes CDR1 KGHSH and CDR2 LQKENI. CDR3 protein: CASSPPRVPEQYF. Written as DNA, the CDR3 is TGTGCCAGCTCACCACCGAGGGTTCCCGAGCAGTACTTC.

The chain uses TRBV27 and TRBJ2-3, with D possibly called TRBD1 or TRBD2 (5 bases each). The CDR3 spans 16 residues. The germline CDR1 and CDR2 sequences are MNHEY and SMNVEV (reference sequence). V gave up 0 bases and J gave up 3 bases, with 13 bases separating them. In nucleotides, the CDR3 is TGTGCCAGCAGTTTATCTATATCGGGACCGACAGATACGCAGTATTTT. It yields the protein CASSLSISGPTDTQYF.

The rearrangement uses TRBV19 and TRBJ1-1; tentatively, D is TRBD1 (5 bases). From germline, CDR1 is LNHDA and CDR2 SQIVND (reference sequence). The CDR3 consists of 13 residues. Between the trimmed V and J ends, which lost 7 bases and 1 base, there was a span of 10 bases. CDR3 DNA sequence: TGTGCCAGTAACAGGAGACAGAACACTGAAGCTTTCTTT. Translation gives CASNRRQNTEAFF. The whole variable domain, remainder taken from reference TRBV19 and TRBJ1-1, is DGGITQSPKYLFRKEGQNVTLSCEQNLNHDAMYWYRQDPGQGLRLIYYSQIVNDFQKGDIAEGYSVSREKKESFPLTVTSAQKNPTAFYLCASNRRQNTEAFFGQGTRLTVV.

CDR3 bases: TGTGCCATCAGTGAGGCCGGACTAGCGGGAGAAGCGACCTACGAGCAGTACTTC. Translating it yields CAISEAGLAGEATYEQYF. The V call is TRBV10-3, the J call TRBJ2-7; TRBD2 matches 13 bases. The CDR3 runs to 18 residues. CDR1 ENHRY and CDR2 SYGVKD come from the germline V gene. V was clipped by 2 bases and J by 2 bases; unmatched bases: 9.

The chain couples TRBV19 to TRBJ2-1; D is possibly TRBD2 (6 bases). V was pared by 5 bases and J by 8 bases, with 19 bases between. Germline V gene sequence: CDR1 LNHDA, CDR2 SQIVND (reference sequence). The CDR3 sequence is 15 residues long. In DNA form, the CDR3 reads TGTGCCAGTAGTCCCGGGGTACGGGAGCAGGATGAGCAGTTCTTC. As protein: CASSPGVREQDEQFF.

V and J are TRBV9 and TRBJ2-6; 10 positions agree with TRBD1. Trimming at V came to 3 bases and at J to 0 bases, leaving 9 bases not matched to a gene. The CDR3 totals 19 residues. The germline V gene has CDR1 SGDLS and CDR2 YYNGEE. CDR3 sequence: CASSDGTGDSSSGANVLTF. CDR3 DNA sequence: TGTGCCAGCAGCGACGGGACAGGGGATTCGAGCTCTGGGGCCAACGTCCTGACTTTC.

Concerning this clone: Different DNA sequences within this sample yield the same CDR3. This CDR3 reads CASSYSGTYEQYF. CDR3 nucleotide sequence: TGTGCCAGCAGTTACTCCGGGACCTACGAGCAGTACTTC. This rearrangement joins TRBV6-6 to TRBJ2-7; perhaps TRBD2 as D (5 bases). The CDR3 length is 13 residues. Trimming took off 0 bases at V and 2 bases at J, with 5 bases between the two ends. Germline-derived CDR1 and CDR2 are MNHNY and SVGAGI (reference sequence).

The gene calls are TRBV7-8 and TRBJ2-6; D is unclear. CDR3 length equals 19 residues. CDR1 and CDR2 from the germline V gene are SGHVS and FQNEAQ. With 5 bases removed from V and 0 bases from J, the gap between germline ends came to 20 bases. In DNA, the CDR3 is TGTGCCAGCAGCCCACAGTCGGGTCCTTATGCCTCTGGGGCCAACGTCCTGACTTTC. Translated, it gives CASSPQSGPYASGANVLTF.

This chain connects TRBV4-2 to TRBJ2-1, with 7 bases matching TRBD1. The V segment lost 2 bases and the J segment 7 bases; nucleotides outside the gene matches: 5. In germline, CDR1 is LGHNA, CDR2 YNFKEQ. CDR3 length: 14 residues. The CDR3 spells CASSQIQGQNEQFF. In DNA form, the CDR3 reads TGTGCCAGCAGCCAAATACAGGGGCAGAATGAGCAGTTCTTC.

The CDR3 DNA reads TGTGCCAGCAGCTACCGGACCTCTGGAAACACCATATATTTT. This codes for CASSYRTSGNTIYF. The gene calls are TRBV28 and TRBJ1-3; D not certain. There are 14 residues in the CDR3. The germline gives CDR1 MDHEN, CDR2 SYDVKM. V dropped 6 bases and J dropped 0 bases, with 9 bases sitting between them.

The chain joins TRBV9 to TRBJ2-1; a possible D gene is TRBD1 (5 bases). Germline CDR1 and CDR2: SGDLS and YYNGEE. There are 17 residues in the CDR3. Trimming cost V 2 bases and J 0 bases, with 15 bases left between them. For the CDR3, the DNA is TGTGCCAGCAGCGTGGGTGGGGCGATCAGCTCCTACAATGAGCAGTTCTTC. Translation: CASSVGGAISSYNEQFF. Full variable domain (missing parts from reference TRBV9 and TRBJ2-1): DSGVTQTPKHLITATGQRVTLRCSPRSGDLSVYWYQQSLDQGLQFLIQYYNGEERAKGNILERFSAQQFPDLHSELNLSSLELGDSALYFCASSVGGAISSYNEQFFGPGTRLTVL.

The chain combines TRBV4-1 with TRBJ2-5; a weak D match, TRBD2 (6 bases). The V gene lost 4 bases and the J gene lost 5 bases, with 17 bases spanning the gap. The CDR3 spans 15 residues. CDR1 is MGHRA and CDR2 is YSYEKL in the germline V gene. The CDR3 DNA sequence: TGCGCCAGCAGCCGGATTGAGTGGGGGAGGGAGACCCAGTACTTC. Translated, it gives CASSRIEWGRETQYF.

V and J are TRBV6-5 and TRBJ2-7, with TRBD1 as a possible D gene (5 bases). Germline values: CDR1 MNHEY, CDR2 SVGAGI. The V gene lost 2 bases and the J gene lost 6 bases, with 11 bases spanning the gap. The CDR3 extends over 13 amino acids. The CDR3 protein is CASSYRGSGEQYF. Here the CDR3 DNA reads TGTGCCAGCAGTTACAGGGGTTCGGGCGAGCAGTACTTC.

The rearrangement joins TRBV6-6 to TRBJ2-7; TRBD1 agrees at 7 bases. V was pared by 0 bases and J by 4 bases, with 6 bases of the junction left unmatched. This CDR3 comprises 15 residues. Per germline, CDR1 MNHNY and CDR2 SVGAGI (reference sequence). As DNA, the CDR3 is TGTGCCAGCAGTTACTCAACAGGGGCCCGGTACGAGCAGTACTTC. Translation: CASSYSTGARYEQYF.

The count of this clone is one. This chain uses TRBV19 with TRBJ2-5; 10 nucleotides align to TRBD1. With V trimmed by 4 bases and J by 1 base, 6 bases remained unmatched. This CDR3 region has 16 residues. From germline, CDR1 is LNHDA and CDR2 SQIVND (reference sequence). This CDR3 reads CASSTPRDRGQETQYF. The CDR3, as DNA: TGTGCCAGTAGTACCCCCCGGGACAGGGGCCAAGAGACCCAGTACTTC.

The rearrangement joins TRBV19 to TRBJ2-1, with D hard to call. The CDR3 runs to 11 residues. Germline assignment: CDR1 LNHDA and CDR2 SQIVND (reference sequence). The germline V and J ends were trimmed by 6 bases and 6 bases, with 6 bases remaining between them. CDR3 coding DNA: TGTGCCAGTAGCCAGAGCAATGAGCAGTTCTTC. Translated: CASSQSNEQFF.

This chain joins TRBV28 and TRBJ2-7; TRBD2 agrees at 10 bases. The CDR3 totals 17 residues. CDR1 MDHEN and CDR2 SYDVKM come from the germline V gene. The V segment lost 5 bases and the J segment 0 bases; nucleotides outside the gene matches: 10. The CDR3 is CASSPRDSGGSSYEQYF. The CDR3 nucleotides read TGTGCCAGCAGTCCCCGGGATAGCGGGGGGAGCTCCTACGAGCAGTACTTC.

This chain joins TRBV29-1 and TRBJ2-7; 8 bases are a match to TRBD2. The CDR3 runs 13 residues. Germline loops: CDR1 SQVTM, CDR2 ANQGSEA. With 6 bases clipped from V and 5 bases from J, the junction kept 9 bases outside the gene matches. CDR3 nucleotides: TGCAGCGTGATGACCGGGACTAGTAACGAGCAGTACTTC. Translating it yields CSVMTGTSNEQYF.

V and J are TRBV4-1 and TRBJ1-5, with D hard to call. Deletions cut 3 bases from V and 0 bases from J, with 9 bases between. The germline V gene encodes CDR1 MGHRA and CDR2 YSYEKL. This CDR3 has 15 amino acids. The CDR3 bases are TGCGCCAGCAGCCACCAACAGCTTAGCAATCAGCCCCAGCATTTT. It is translated as CASSHQQLSNQPQHF.

The V gene is TRBV7-8, the J gene TRBJ2-7; D possibly matches TRBD1 or TRBD2 (5 bases each). The V end lost 2 bases, the J end lost 4 bases, and 12 bases lay between the germline ends. The CDR3 consists of 14 residues. Germline loops: CDR1 SGHVS, CDR2 FQNEAQ. CDR3 coding DNA: TGTGCCAGCAGCTTAAGCAGGGAGTGGTACGAGCAGTACTTC. This encodes CASSLSREWYEQYF.

This sequence joins TRBV5-4 and TRBJ2-2; tentatively, D is TRBD1 or TRBD2 (5 bases each). V lost 3 bases, J lost 3 bases, and 15 bases lay in between. The CDR3 totals 16 residues. Germline lookup yields CDR1 SGHNT and CDR2 YYREEE (reference sequence). The CDR3 DNA follows: TGTGCCAGCAGCTATAAACCGGGACCCGACACCGGGGAGCTGTTTTTT. The encoded protein is CASSYKPGPDTGELFF.

The chain carries TRBV27 and TRBJ2-1; D ambiguous. Trimming took 2 bases from V and 0 from J, leaving 11 bases between them. The CDR3 is 16 residues long. Germline-derived CDR1 and CDR2 are MNHEY and SMNVEV (reference sequence). This chain's CDR3 is CASSLVTDFSYNEQFF. The DNA of the CDR3 is TGTGCCAGCAGTTTAGTTACAGACTTCTCCTACAATGAGCAGTTCTTC.

The rearrangement links TRBV15 to TRBJ2-1, with D unclear. With 0 bases removed from V and 4 bases from J, the gap between germline ends came to 13 bases. This CDR3 has 16 amino acids. The germline CDR1 and CDR2 sequences are LNHNV and YYDKDF (reference sequence). Written as DNA, the CDR3 is TGTGCCACCAGCAGAGATATGGAGCTGCGTTACAATGAGCAGTTCTTC. Amino acids: CATSRDMELRYNEQFF.

This clone appeared once. The genes are TRBV30 and TRBJ2-2; D possibly corresponds to TRBD1 (5 bases). CDR3 size: 15 residues. Trimming left V 8 bases short and J 4 bases short, with 20 bases between. Germline CDR1 GTSNPN, CDR2 SVGIG (reference sequence). In DNA form, the CDR3 reads TGTGCCCGCTCGGCGAGCTTAGGGGCCACCGGGGAGCTGTTTTTT. Encoded protein: CARSASLGATGELFF.

The CDR3 protein is CASRRLAGGSSDTQYF. The CDR3 bases are TGTGCCAGCAGACGCCTAGCGGGAGGGTCCTCGGATACGCAGTATTTT. This rearrangement joins TRBV2 to TRBJ2-3; TRBD2 aligns across 12 bases. The CDR3 runs to 16 residues. Losses at the gene ends were 6 bases for V and 6 bases for J; bases not matched to a gene: 10. Per germline, CDR1 SNHLY and CDR2 FYNNEI.

This clone was seen only once. The chain employs TRBV6-1 and TRBJ2-7; D is ambiguous. Germline V gene data show CDR1 as MNHNS and CDR2 as SASEGT. This CDR3 comprises 12 residues. Trimming took 2 bases from V and 3 from J, leaving 5 bases between them. The CDR3 protein is CASSEPYYEQYF. DNA for the CDR3: TGTGCCAGCAGTGAACCATACTACGAGCAGTACTTC.

The chain is built from TRBV19 and TRBJ1-2; D is undetermined. Trimming left V 7 bases short and J 5 bases short, with 8 bases between. Per germline, CDR1 LNHDA and CDR2 SQIVND (reference sequence). CDR3 length equals 11 residues. CDR3 sequence (DNA): TGTGCCAGTATCTCGCAGTATGGCTACACCTTC. It specifies CASISQYGYTF.